This TCR beta chain was sequenced during a study of response to subunit inactivated influenza vaccine. As for this clonotype: Its matching antigen is unknown.

TCRdb called the RT-PCR reads again in MiXCR, with one record for every CDR3 protein. The sample yields around 570,000 distinct CDR3 sequences, around 8% seen once. Study-level results: Authors suggested each seasonal flu vaccination may recruit only limited numbers of new T cells.

Germline assignment: CDR1 DFQATT and CDR2 SNEGSKA (reference sequence). Trimming stripped 5 bases from V and 7 bases from J, with 21 bases between. This CDR3 spans 16 amino acids. The specimen comprised PBMCs from blood, sampled approximately 25 months after vaccination. The chain joins TRBV20-1 to TRBJ1-6; D possibly corresponds to TRBD1 (6 bases). This sequence was found in a man between 50 and 69 years old who received an inactivated influenza vaccine. The CDR3 protein is CSAPGQGPFQNSPLHF. In nucleotides, the CDR3 is TGCAGTGCTCCCGGCCAGGGGCCCTTCCAAAATTCACCCCTCCACTTT.